The entry below gives a single T cell receptor (beta chain) sequence along with its context. Antigen: not known. The entry originates in a study of radiotherapy plus CTLA-4 blockade in lung cancer. Study at large: Objective responses were documented in 15% to 20% of patients, with disease control in about 31%. Study outcomes and limitations: How blood T cell clones changed early, along with interferon-beta, reportedly forecast response best. Blood-borne expansion of tumor-derived TCR clones followed radiotherapy plus ipilimumab.

From germline, CDR1 is SGHRS and CDR2 YFSETQ. Losses at the gene ends were 0 bases for V and 9 bases for J; bases not matched to a gene: 10. This CDR3 region has 15 residues. CTLA-4 blockade with ipilimumab, together with focal radiation, was given to patients with chemo-refractory metastatic non-small-cell lung cancer. TCRdb keeps only in-frame clones here, not all; method: immunoSEQ multiplex PCR. The sample holds tens of thousands of clones; just over 75% are singletons and the top ten take roughly 4%. The sequence was collected from a human donor with non-small cell lung cancer who had a partial response to radiotherapy plus ipilimumab. The sequencing used peripheral blood, collected from a patient treated with radiotherapy plus ipilimumab. V and J are TRBV5-1 and TRBJ1-2; the match to TRBD1 covers 8 bases. The DNA for the CDR3 is TGCGCCAGCAGCTTGGACAGCTCAGGGGGCGGGCGCTACACCTTC. It translates to CASSLDSSGGGRYTF.